These 11 T cell receptor beta chains share one sample of origin, sequenced in a study of control samples from healthy donors and cancer patients. TCRdb's table, derived via immunoSEQ multiplex PCR, lists solely in-frame clones and lacks some. Of over 150,000 clones in the sample, 90% to 95% are singletons; the top ten hold about 1.6%. The sequencing input was blood. The receptors come from a young man in good health.

The chain joins TRBV18 to TRBJ1-5, with D hard to call. Trimming removed 0 bases at V and 4 bases at J, with 4 bases between. The CDR3 has 13 amino acids. The V gene's germline CDR1 is KGHSH and CDR2 LQKENI. In DNA form, the CDR3 reads TGTGCCAGCTCACCACCGGGAAATCAGCCCCAGCATTTT. Amino acids: CASSPPGNQPQHF. Complete variable domain (other parts from reference TRBV18 and TRBJ1-5): NAGVMQNPRHLVRRRGQEARLRCSPMKGHSHVYWYRQLPEEGLKFMVYLQKENIIDESGMPKERFSAEFPKEGPSILRIQQVVRGDSAAYFCASSPPGNQPQHFGDGTRLSIL.

The chain carries TRBV28 and TRBJ2-3; a weak D match, TRBD1 (6 bases). From germline, CDR1 is MDHEN and CDR2 SYDVKM. Trimming stripped 2 bases from V and 4 bases from J, with 13 bases between. This CDR3 contains 15 residues. The CDR3 DNA sequence: TGTGCCAGCAGTTTAGGGGGCAGGGAGCCAGATACGCAGTATTTT. Residues: CASSLGGREPDTQYF.

The chain links TRBV7-3 to TRBJ2-7; the match to TRBD1 covers 9 bases. Germline V gene data show CDR1 as SGHTA and CDR2 as FQGTGA. This CDR3 has 17 amino acids. V shed 1 base and J 5 bases; nucleotides not matched to a gene: 12. The chain's CDR3 is CASSLKGYGTGIHEQYF. In DNA form, the CDR3 reads TGTGCCAGCAGCTTAAAAGGATACGGGACAGGGATCCACGAGCAGTACTTC.

The chain joins TRBV6-6 to TRBJ1-5, with D perhaps TRBD1 (6 bases). This CDR3 is built from 18 residues. Trimming shortened V by 5 bases and J by 5 bases, and 25 bases separated the two germline ends. Looked up from germline, CDR1 is MNHNY and CDR2 is SVGAGI (reference sequence). The CDR3 DNA sequence: TGTGCCAGCAGTCCCTATAGGGGGAACATCAAGGGCTATCAGCCCCAGCATTTT. This gives the protein CASSPYRGNIKGYQPQHF.

The chain uses TRBV2 and TRBJ2-3; no firm D call. CDR3 size: 14 residues. Germline lookup yields CDR1 SNHLY and CDR2 FYNNEI. V lost 3 bases, J lost 2 bases, and 9 bases lay in between. CDR3 in DNA: TGTGCCAGCAGTGAGAGCCCGAACACAGATACGCAGTATTTT. It encodes CASSESPNTDTQYF. The entire variable domain, with the rest obtained from reference TRBV2 and TRBJ2-3, is as follows: EPEVTQTPSHQVTQMGQEVILRCVPISNHLYFYWYRQILGQKVEFLVSFYNNEISEKSEIFDDQFSVERPDGSNFTLKIRSTKLEDSAMYFCASSESPNTDTQYFGPGTRLTVL.

The chain employs TRBV19 and TRBJ1-5; a weak D match, TRBD1 (5 bases). The V end lost 7 bases, the J end lost 0 bases, and 13 bases lay between the germline ends. CDR3 length: 15 amino acids. The germline V gene has CDR1 LNHDA and CDR2 SQIVND (reference sequence). The CDR3 sequence is CASKWGTLSNQPQHF. CDR3 coding DNA: TGTGCCAGTAAGTGGGGGACCCTTAGCAATCAGCCCCAGCATTTT.

In its sample, this clone was seen once. The chain uses TRBV5-1 and TRBJ1-4, with 7 bases lining up with TRBD1. The germline V gene has CDR1 SGHRS and CDR2 YFSETQ. V gave up 1 base and J gave up 8 bases; unmatched junction bases: 5. The CDR3 is 14 amino acids. The CDR3 DNA reads as TGCGCCAGCAGCTTGACAGGGGTTGGCGAAAAACTGTTTTTT. Its translation is CASSLTGVGEKLFF.

The chain links TRBV2 to TRBJ1-2; the match to TRBD1 covers 9 bases. From germline, CDR1 is SNHLY and CDR2 FYNNEI. CDR3 length: 18 residues. V lost 4 bases and J lost 0; bases outside the gene matches: 12. The CDR3: CASSVIGTGKGPNYGYTF. In DNA form, the CDR3 reads TGTGCCAGCAGTGTAATCGGGACAGGGAAGGGGCCTAACTATGGCTACACCTTC.

The rearrangement uses TRBV10-2 and TRBJ1-5; D is perhaps TRBD1 (6 bases). The CDR3 extends over 13 amino acids. In germline, CDR1 is WSHSY, CDR2 SAAADI. The V and J ends lost 3 bases and 6 bases respectively, with 9 bases between them. Written as DNA, the CDR3 is TGCGCCAGCAGTGACAGGGGAGTTCAGCCCCAGCATTTT. Its translation: CASSDRGVQPQHF.

The chain recombines TRBV4-1 with TRBJ2-2; D unclear. Trimming cost V 1 base and J 7 bases, with 7 bases left between them. Germline V lookup: CDR1 MGHRA, CDR2 YSYEKL. The CDR3 is 13 residues long. CDR3 nucleotide sequence: TGCGCCAGCAGCCAAGGACCTGGCGGGGAGCTGTTTTTT. This sequence encodes CASSQGPGGELFF.

The rearrangement joins TRBV30 to TRBJ2-5; 8 positions agree with TRBD2. The CDR3 is 14 residues long. From germline, CDR1 is GTSNPN and CDR2 SVGIG (reference sequence). V was pared by 8 bases and J by 4 bases, with 12 bases of the junction left unmatched. The CDR3 DNA reads as TGTGCCGGATCCGGGGGGGTCGAGGGAGAGACCCAGTACTTC. This sequence encodes CAGSGGVEGETQYF.